A selection of T cell receptor beta chains follows, all from one sample in a study of cytotoxic CD8 clonotypes in ibrutinib-treated CLL. Assay: immunoSEQ multiplex PCR; the TCRdb copy retains only in-frame clones and omits some. This sample yields 100,000 to 150,000 clones, of which approximately 83% are seen a single time; roughly 2% belongs to the top ten. Material: PBMCs, obtained after 24 months of ibrutinib treatment. The receptors come from a human donor with chronic lymphocytic leukemia. The CDR3 runs from the conserved cysteine through the conserved F or W. D genes are given only for firm matches. The size field is filled for only some rows; it gives once, few, many or a size class.

CDR3nt: TGTGCCACCAACCAAGCAGGAAGCGGGAGGGCCCGCGGGGAGCTGTTTTTT
CDR3aa: CATNQAGSGRARGELFF
j_gene: TRBJ2-2
d_gene: TRBD2
v_gene: TRBV15
abundance: NA

CDR3nt: TGTGCCAGCAGCTTACAGGGAGGTACAGATACGCAGTATTTT
CDR3aa: CASSLQGGTDTQYF
j_gene: TRBJ2-3
d_gene: NA
v_gene: TRBV7-3
abundance: few

CDR3nt: TGTGCCAGCAGCTTAAACAGGGGTACCGGGGAGCTGTTTTTT
CDR3aa: CASSLNRGTGELFF
j_gene: TRBJ2-2
d_gene: TRBD1
v_gene: TRBV7-2
abundance: NA

CDR3nt: TGTGCCAGCAGCCAAGTGGGGATCTTCCAAGAGACCCAGTACTTC
CDR3aa: CASSQVGIFQETQYF
j_gene: TRBJ2-5
d_gene: NA
v_gene: TRBV14
abundance: NA

CDR3nt: TGCGCCAGCAGCCCGCGGACAGGCGCGTCCTCTGGAAACACCATATATTTT
CDR3aa: CASSPRTGASSGNTIYF
j_gene: TRBJ1-3
d_gene: TRBD1
v_gene: TRBV5-1
abundance: NA

CDR3nt: TGTGCCAGCAGGTTGGGGGCGTTAGGCACCGGGGAGCTGTTTTTT
CDR3aa: CASRLGALGTGELFF
j_gene: TRBJ2-2
d_gene: NA
v_gene: TRBV5-6
abundance: NA

CDR3nt: TGTGCCAGCAACTCCGGGACTAAACTCATTGAGCAGTTCTTC
CDR3aa: CASNSGTKLIEQFF
j_gene: TRBJ2-1
d_gene: TRBD2
v_gene: TRBV28
abundance: once

CDR3nt: TGTGCCAGCAGCCCCCGGACAGGGCAGGACTATGGCTACACCTTC
CDR3aa: CASSPRTGQDYGYTF
j_gene: TRBJ1-2
d_gene: TRBD1
v_gene: TRBV4-2
abundance: NA

CDR3nt: TGCGCCAGCAGCTTGGCCGGACAGGGCCAGCCCCAGCATTTT
CDR3aa: CASSLAGQGQPQHF
j_gene: TRBJ1-5
d_gene: TRBD1
v_gene: TRBV5-1
abundance: NA

CDR3nt: TGTGCCAGCAGCTTAGGAGGGACTAGCGGGATTAACGATGAGCAGTTCTTC
CDR3aa: CASSLGGTSGINDEQFF
j_gene: TRBJ2-1
d_gene: TRBD2
v_gene: TRBV7-9
abundance: NA

CDR3nt: TGTGCCAGCAGTTTGGCAGGGGAAGCTTTCTTT
CDR3aa: CASSLAGEAFF
j_gene: TRBJ1-1
d_gene: NA
v_gene: TRBV27
abundance: few

CDR3nt: TGTGCCAGCAGCTCCTACCAGGGGGCAGCTGAAGCTTTCTTT
CDR3aa: CASSSYQGAAEAFF
j_gene: TRBJ1-1
d_gene: TRBD1
v_gene: TRBV7-2
abundance: once

CDR3nt: TGTGCCAGCAGAATAACCGGGGGAAATCAGCCCCAGCATTTT
CDR3aa: CASRITGGNQPQHF
j_gene: TRBJ1-5
d_gene: NA
v_gene: TRBV28
abundance: NA

CDR3nt: TGTGCCAGCAGACAAACCGACCCCCCGAAAAAAGCTTTCTTT
CDR3aa: CASRQTDPPKKAFF
j_gene: TRBJ1-1
d_gene: NA
v_gene: TRBV6-1
abundance: NA

CDR3nt: TGTGCCACCAGCAGAGATTGGGAGGGGTCGGGACAGGGGCTCCGTGGCTACACCTTC
CDR3aa: CATSRDWEGSGQGLRGYTF
j_gene: TRBJ1-2
d_gene: TRBD1
v_gene: TRBV15
abundance: NA

CDR3nt: TGCGCCAGCAGTCTAGGGGAGGGGACCCGTAACTATGGCTACACCTTC
CDR3aa: CASSLGEGTRNYGYTF
j_gene: TRBJ1-2
d_gene: NA
v_gene: TRBV4-3
abundance: NA

CDR3nt: TGCGCCAGCAGCCAAGATGGGCGGAACACTGAAGCTTTCTTT
CDR3aa: CASSQDGRNTEAFF
j_gene: TRBJ1-1
d_gene: NA
v_gene: TRBV4-3
abundance: NA

CDR3nt: TGTGCCAGCAGCACCCGGACAGACCAAGAGACCCAGTACTTC
CDR3aa: CASSTRTDQETQYF
j_gene: TRBJ2-5
d_gene: NA
v_gene: TRBV6-4
abundance: NA

CDR3nt: TGTGCCAGCAGTTACTCCCGGACAACCTACGAGCAGTACTTC
CDR3aa: CASSYSRTTYEQYF
j_gene: TRBJ2-7
d_gene: NA
v_gene: TRBV6-5
abundance: NA

CDR3nt: TGTGCCTGGAGTTCTCTCGCCGGGACATGGGGAACCACAGATACGCAGTATTTT
CDR3aa: CAWSSLAGTWGTTDTQYF
j_gene: TRBJ2-3
d_gene: NA
v_gene: TRBV30
abundance: NA

CDR3nt: TGTGCCAGCAGTTTAGGCTGGGACACTGAAGCTTTCTTT
CDR3aa: CASSLGWDTEAFF
j_gene: TRBJ1-1
d_gene: NA
v_gene: TRBV28
abundance: NA

CDR3nt: TGTGCCAGTAGTGTTGGGCCTCCCCGACAGACCCAGTACTTC
CDR3aa: CASSVGPPRQTQYF
j_gene: TRBJ2-5
d_gene: NA
v_gene: TRBV19
abundance: NA

CDR3nt: TGTGCCAGCAGCCAAGATCTGTTCGCCTCCAGCACAGATACGCAGTATTTT
CDR3aa: CASSQDLFASSTDTQYF
j_gene: TRBJ2-3
d_gene: NA
v_gene: TRBV4-2
abundance: many

CDR3nt: TGTGCCAGCAGCTTCAGGGGGCTAGTCACCGGGGAGCTGTTTTTT
CDR3aa: CASSFRGLVTGELFF
j_gene: TRBJ2-2
d_gene: TRBD1
v_gene: TRBV11-2
abundance: NA

CDR3nt: TGTGCCAGTAGTAGGACTCTCAGGACAGGGGTAGTCACCGGGGAGCTGTTTTTT
CDR3aa: CASSRTLRTGVVTGELFF
j_gene: TRBJ2-2
d_gene: TRBD1
v_gene: TRBV19
abundance: NA

CDR3nt: TGTGCCAGCAGTCGTCAGCAAGGTGGGGGGGCGGACCCCAACTATGGCTACACCTTC
CDR3aa: CASSRQQGGGADPNYGYTF
j_gene: TRBJ1-2
d_gene: NA
v_gene: TRBV27
abundance: NA

CDR3nt: TGTGCCAGCAGTTTAGCGATCACAGATACGCAGTATTTT
CDR3aa: CASSLAITDTQYF
j_gene: TRBJ2-3
d_gene: NA
v_gene: TRBV27
abundance: NA

CDR3nt: TGTGCCAGCAGTGAGGTGAGCAATCAGCCCCAGCATTTT
CDR3aa: CASSEVSNQPQHF
j_gene: TRBJ1-5
d_gene: NA
v_gene: TRBV6-1
abundance: NA

CDR3nt: TGTGCCAGCAGTTCCTTTGGGGGCGGAGGAGCCAAAAACATTCAGTACTTC
CDR3aa: CASSSFGGGGAKNIQYF
j_gene: TRBJ2-4
d_gene: NA
v_gene: TRBV28
abundance: NA

CDR3nt: TGTGCCAGCAGTGGCGGGAGCGACTCCTACAATGAGCAGTTCTTC
CDR3aa: CASSGGSDSYNEQFF
j_gene: TRBJ2-1
d_gene: TRBD2
v_gene: TRBV2
abundance: NA

CDR3nt: TGTGCCAGCAGCTTAGTACGGGGGGATGGCGGTGTTGGAAACACCATATATTTT
CDR3aa: CASSLVRGDGGVGNTIYF
j_gene: TRBJ1-3
d_gene: NA
v_gene: TRBV7-2
abundance: NA

CDR3nt: TGTGCCAGCAGCTTGCGACGAACGGGGGCTATTGAGCAGTTCTTC
CDR3aa: CASSLRRTGAIEQFF
j_gene: TRBJ2-1
d_gene: NA
v_gene: TRBV5-6
abundance: NA

CDR3nt: TGCGCCAGCAGCCAATGGGGACTAGCGGGGGGGCTGTATACGCAGTATTTT
CDR3aa: CASSQWGLAGGLYTQYF
j_gene: TRBJ2-3
d_gene: TRBD2
v_gene: TRBV4-3
abundance: NA

CDR3nt: TGTGCCAGTAGTCCTCGGTACAATGAGCAGTTCTTC
CDR3aa: CASSPRYNEQFF
j_gene: TRBJ2-1
d_gene: NA
v_gene: TRBV19
abundance: NA

CDR3nt: TGTGCCAGCAGTTTGGGGGGGCTGGGATATAATTCACCCCTCCACTTT
CDR3aa: CASSLGGLGYNSPLHF
j_gene: TRBJ1-6
d_gene: NA
v_gene: TRBV28
abundance: NA

CDR3nt: TGCGCCAGCAGCTCGGGACTAGCGGGAGCCGGGGAGCTGTTTTTT
CDR3aa: CASSSGLAGAGELFF
j_gene: TRBJ2-2
d_gene: TRBD2
v_gene: TRBV5-1
abundance: NA

CDR3nt: TGTGCCATCAGTGAGTCGAGGGGAAACACCATATATTTT
CDR3aa: CAISESRGNTIYF
j_gene: TRBJ1-3
d_gene: NA
v_gene: TRBV10-3
abundance: once

CDR3nt: TGTGCCAGCAGAGCCAGCGGGGGGGTTTACAATGAGCAGTTCTTC
CDR3aa: CASRASGGVYNEQFF
j_gene: TRBJ2-1
d_gene: TRBD2
v_gene: TRBV6-1
abundance: NA

CDR3nt: TGTGCCAGCAGCAGAATCACAGGGGGCATCGCCCGTGGCTACACCTTC
CDR3aa: CASSRITGGIARGYTF
j_gene: TRBJ1-2
d_gene: TRBD1
v_gene: TRBV7-9
abundance: few

CDR3nt: TGTGCCAGCAGTTTTGGAGGGAGGGCCTCAAGGGATACGCAGTATTTT
CDR3aa: CASSFGGRASRDTQYF
j_gene: TRBJ2-3
d_gene: TRBD2
v_gene: TRBV27
abundance: NA

CDR3nt: TGTGCCAGCGGGGGACAGGGGTTGTCTAATGAAAAACTGTTTTTT
CDR3aa: CASGGQGLSNEKLFF
j_gene: TRBJ1-4
d_gene: TRBD1
v_gene: TRBV2
abundance: NA

CDR3nt: TGCGCCAGCAGCCAAGGAGGCTGGACTAGCGGGAGTAATGAGCAGTTCTTC
CDR3aa: CASSQGGWTSGSNEQFF
j_gene: TRBJ2-1
d_gene: TRBD2
v_gene: TRBV4-1
abundance: NA

CDR3nt: TGTGCCAGCAGCGTTGGGGGGAGGGGTAGGGAGACCCAGTACTTC
CDR3aa: CASSVGGRGRETQYF
j_gene: TRBJ2-5
d_gene: TRBD2
v_gene: TRBV28
abundance: NA

CDR3nt: TGCGCCAGCAGCCAAGGGACAGGGGGCCACTACGAGCAGTACTTC
CDR3aa: CASSQGTGGHYEQYF
j_gene: TRBJ2-7
d_gene: TRBD1
v_gene: TRBV4-3
abundance: NA

CDR3nt: TGCAGCGTTGGGTACAGACTGCGGACTGAAGCTTTCTTT
CDR3aa: CSVGYRLRTEAFF
j_gene: TRBJ1-1
d_gene: NA
v_gene: TRBV29-1
abundance: few

CDR3nt: TGTGCCAGCAGCCTGAAGAACCGCCTTGGGGAGCAGTACTTC
CDR3aa: CASSLKNRLGEQYF
j_gene: TRBJ2-7
d_gene: NA
v_gene: TRBV5-6
abundance: NA

CDR3nt: TGTGCCTCAAATAGGGGACTCCAAGAGACCCAGTACTTC
CDR3aa: CASNRGLQETQYF
j_gene: TRBJ2-5
d_gene: NA
v_gene: TRBV2
abundance: few

CDR3nt: TGTGCCAGCAGGATGGCTAGCGTCTACGAGCAGTACTTC
CDR3aa: CASRMASVYEQYF
j_gene: TRBJ2-7
d_gene: NA
v_gene: TRBV7-2
abundance: NA

CDR3nt: TGTGCCAGCAGCCGACGTCGGGGAGGGGGATCCTACGAGCAGTACTTC
CDR3aa: CASSRRRGGGSYEQYF
j_gene: TRBJ2-7
d_gene: NA
v_gene: TRBV28
abundance: few

CDR3nt: TGTGCCAGCCGGGCAGGGGGTGGGAACACTGAAGCTTTCTTT
CDR3aa: CASRAGGGNTEAFF
j_gene: TRBJ1-1
d_gene: TRBD1
v_gene: TRBV28
abundance: NA

CDR3nt: TGTGCCAGCAGTTCAGTGAGCTCCTACGAGCAGTACTTC
CDR3aa: CASSSVSSYEQYF
j_gene: TRBJ2-7
d_gene: NA
v_gene: TRBV6-6
abundance: NA

CDR3nt: TGTGCCAGCAGTCCGACAGGGTCCGGGGCCAACGTCCTGACTTTC
CDR3aa: CASSPTGSGANVLTF
j_gene: TRBJ2-6
d_gene: TRBD1
v_gene: TRBV28
abundance: few